This TCR beta chain originates from a study of cytomegalovirus exposure and HLA in healthy donors. Study context: Out of 170 million or so T cells, an earlier analysis found more than 95 million unique TCR beta sequences in total. Overall study findings and caveats: After further analysis at a later stage, roughly 16,000 TCR beta sequences were associated with HLA alleles at 0.05 false discovery rate. Sequencing artifact likely explains a cluster of highly shared sequence variants.

Germline values: CDR1 MNHNS, CDR2 SASEGT. V lost 6 bases and J 4 bases, leaving 19 bases between the germline ends. CDR3 length equals 15 residues. In regard to this clone: The antigen is undetermined.

PCR used 60 Vbeta primers and 13 Jbeta primers. Here immunoSEQ multiplex PCR was the method, and the copy in TCRdb shows in-frame clones only, minus some. The sample includes 60,000 to 75,000 clones, around 82% of them seen just once. This chain links TRBV6-1 with TRBJ2-7, with D possibly being TRBD1 (6 bases). Sequenced: PBMCs. The receptor's source is a man aged 18 to 29 in good health and CMV-seropositive. The CDR3 here is CASRIAPDSGYEQYF. CDR3 nucleotides: TGTGCCAGCAGAATAGCCCCGGACAGTGGTTACGAGCAGTACTTC.